The clone carrying this TCR beta chain was recorded at least ten times. What it recognizes is unknown. This specimen belongs to a study of T-cell reconstitution after alpha-beta-depleted transplantation in children. Study findings and constraints: By one year post-transplant, T-cell counts and diversity largely arose from T cells that were newly produced. Reportedly, alpha-beta T cells present about two months post-transplant originated from several hundred expanded clones of graft origin. There were some patients whose high TCRbeta diversity at day 60 came from surviving recipient T cells and thymic progenitors.

Preparation of the TCRbeta library used unique molecular identifiers. TCRdb recomputed calls from the PCR reads with MiXCR, one row per CDR3 protein. The data show about 590,000 distinct CDR3 sequences, 10% to 15% seen once. The CDR3 has 17 amino acids. Losses at the gene ends were 2 bases for V and 4 bases for J; bases not matched to a gene: 9. The sequenced sample was PBMCs, mostly from graft donor cells, obtained 360 days after TCRalphabeta/CD19-depleted stem cell transplant. V gene TRBV6-7 combines with J gene TRBJ2-1, with 9 bases lining up with TRBD2. TRBV6-7 is an ORF; its function is uncertain. The TCR was taken from a male patient younger than 18 who had a stem cell transplant for acute myeloid leukemia, so the T cells may come from the graft donor. The CDR3 protein is CASSYRASGTPYNEQFF. The CDR3 nucleotides read TGTGCCAGCAGTTACCGGGCTAGCGGGACCCCTTACAATGAGCAGTTCTTC.